Below are 31 T cell receptor beta chains sequenced from a single sample in a study of blood T cell repertoires in COVID-19 (dated by TCRdb to about 2020). The receptor library was made with the immunoSEQ multiplex PCR assay. Held by TCRdb, this immuneACCESS table contains in-frame sequences only and omits some clones. Under half of the omission traces to an unresolved V gene where checked; the cause of the rest is unknown. The sample profile shows 150,000 to 250,000 clones; roughly 80% of them were found once. 12% of the sample is in the top ten clones. The specimen sequenced was PBMCs or T cells enriched from blood (not recorded which). The receptors stem from a man aged 40-50 years who had recovered from COVID-19.

The chain recombines TRBV6-5 with TRBJ2-1; weak D call: TRBD1 (5 bases). This CDR3 is built from 13 residues. V was clipped by 5 bases and J by 6 bases, with 11 bases between them. Germline CDR1 is MNHEY and CDR2 is SVGAGI. CDR3 residues: CASSIGVINEQFF. The CDR3 DNA follows: TGTGCCAGCAGTATAGGGGTCATCAATGAGCAGTTCTTC.

The chain carries TRBV7-6 and TRBJ1-3; 9 nucleotides line up with TRBD1. Germline loops: CDR1 SGHVS, CDR2 FNYEAQ. The ends lost 0 bases at V and 2 bases at J; junction bases unmatched: 2. This CDR3 has 16 residues. CDR3 sequence: CASSLATGGPGNTIYF. In DNA form, the CDR3 reads TGTGCCAGCAGCTTAGCCACAGGGGGCCCTGGAAACACCATATATTTT.

V gene TRBV6-5 combines with J gene TRBJ2-7, with D unresolved. CDR1 and CDR2 from the germline V gene are MNHEY and SVGAGI. The ends were cut back, 0 bases at V and 3 bases at J, with 15 bases in the middle. The CDR3 is made up of 16 amino acids. CDR3 sequence: CASSYSSVSLGYEQYF. As DNA, the CDR3 is TGTGCCAGCAGTTACTCGAGCGTCAGCCTAGGCTACGAGCAGTACTTC.

This chain connects TRBV30 to TRBJ2-3; no reliable D call. Trimming removed 8 bases from V and 2 bases from J, with 14 bases in between. The CDR3 extends over 13 amino acids. Germline V CDR1 and CDR2: GTSNPN, SVGIG (reference sequence). The CDR3 here is CARETLNTDTQYF. The CDR3 coding sequence is TGTGCCAGAGAGACACTCAACACAGATACGCAGTATTTT.

This clone was seen more than once but under ten times. The V gene is TRBV7-9, the J gene TRBJ2-7; D is unclear. V was pared by 3 bases and J by 2 bases, with 5 bases between. The germline V gene has CDR1 SEHNR and CDR2 FQNEAQ (reference sequence). The CDR3 is 12 amino acids. CDR3 sequence reads: CASSFIPYEQYF. The CDR3 coding sequence is TGTGCCAGCAGCTTTATTCCCTACGAGCAGTACTTC.

This clone was observed once. The J gene is TRBJ1-4, the V gene TRBV3-1 (or the pseudogene TRBV3-2); a weak D match, TRBD1 (5 bases). The germline CDR1 and CDR2 sequences are LGHDT and YNNKEL (reference sequence). CDR3 length: 14 amino acids. Trimming pared 1 base from V and 7 bases from J, leaving 10 bases between. The CDR3 loop is CASSQGVGGEKLFF. The DNA of the CDR3 is TGTGCCAGCAGCCAAGGGGTCGGGGGTGAAAAACTGTTTTTT.

This clone showed up just once. The chain employs TRBV7-8 and TRBJ2-2; D uncertain. The germline CDR1 and CDR2 sequences are SGHVS and FQNEAQ. CDR3 size: 15 residues. Trimming cost V 5 bases and J 0 bases, with 10 bases left between them. The CDR3 DNA reads as TGTGCCAGCAGCCACGGTACTTCGAACACCGGGGAGCTGTTTTTT. Amino acid sequence: CASSHGTSNTGELFF.

The V and J genes are TRBV27 and TRBJ1-2, with D maybe TRBD1 (5 bases). CDR1 is MNHEY and CDR2 is SMNVEV in the germline V gene (reference sequence). The CDR3 loop spans 13 amino acids. Trimming cost V 5 bases and J 8 bases, with 15 bases left between them. The CDR3 region has the DNA TGTGCCAGCAGTCGACCGGACAAAAGGGGCTACACCTTC. Protein: CASSRPDKRGYTF.

The CDR3: CASGLAGSPSAYNEQFF. CDR3 in DNA: TGTGCTAGTGGTTTAGCCGGGAGCCCCTCCGCCTACAATGAGCAGTTCTTC. V is TRBV12-5 and J is TRBJ2-1; tentatively, D is TRBD2 (6 bases). The germline V gene encodes CDR1 LGHNT and CDR2 FRNRAP. The CDR3 loop spans 17 amino acids. Deletions cut 3 bases from V and 2 bases from J, with 17 bases between. Supplemented by reference TRBV12-5 and TRBJ2-1, the full variable domain reads DARVTQTPRHKVTEMGQEVTMRCQPILGHNTVFWYRQTMMQGLELLAYFRNRAPLDDSGMPKDRFSAEMPDATLATLKIQPSEPRDSAVYFCASGLAGSPSAYNEQFFGPGTRLTVL.

The CDR3 region has the DNA TGTGCCAGCAGCGTAGGACGGGACAGGGCCAACTATGGCTACACCTTC. Translation gives CASSVGRDRANYGYTF. J is TRBJ1-2 and V is TRBV9; 9 bases align to TRBD1. The CDR3 runs to 16 residues. V shed 0 bases and J 2 bases; nucleotides not matched to a gene: 5. Germline values: CDR1 SGDLS, CDR2 YYNGEE.

Only a few counts were recorded for this clone. This chain joins TRBV6-5 and TRBJ2-7; 7 nucleotides align to TRBD1. The V gene's germline CDR1 is MNHEY and CDR2 SVGAGI. J gave up 4 bases and V 2 bases, and 2 bases lay outside the gene matches. The CDR3 is 13 amino acids. DNA of the CDR3: TGTGCCAGCAGTTACCCGGGACAGTACGAGCAGTACTTC. Its protein is CASSYPGQYEQYF.

The V and J genes are TRBV7-3 and TRBJ1-2, with TRBD1 matching 10 bases. Losses at the gene ends were 5 bases for V and 6 bases for J; bases not matched to a gene: 6. The germline V gene has CDR1 SGHTA and CDR2 FQGTGA. The CDR3 runs to 14 residues. The CDR3 DNA sequence: TGTGCCAGCAGCCTGGGACAGGGGAGCAATGGCTACACCTTC. This codes for CASSLGQGSNGYTF.

J is TRBJ1-1 and V is TRBV30; D is perhaps TRBD1 (5 bases). Germline V lookup: CDR1 GTSNPN, CDR2 SVGIG (reference sequence). Between the trimmed V and J ends, which lost 5 bases and 1 base, there was a span of 14 bases. The CDR3 spans 14 residues. The CDR3 protein is CAWSSTGPNTEAFF. The DNA for the CDR3 is TGTGCCTGGTCCAGCACAGGACCGAACACTGAAGCTTTCTTT.

This clone was counted a single time. The J gene is TRBJ1-2, the V gene TRBV6-5, with D perhaps matching TRBD1 (6 bases). V lost 7 bases and J 3 bases, leaving 18 bases between the germline ends. Germline CDR1 and CDR2: MNHEY and SVGAGI. The CDR3 length is 15 residues. CDR3 in amino acids: CASKPGGLDDYGYTF. In DNA, the CDR3 is TGTGCCAGCAAGCCCGGGGGGCTGGATGACTATGGCTACACCTTC.

The chain's CDR3 is CASSVGQSPGYTF. CDR3 bases: TGTGCCAGCAGTGTGGGACAGTCTCCTGGCTACACCTTC. This chain uses TRBV28 with TRBJ1-2, with 7 bases identical to TRBD1. This CDR3 comprises 13 residues. Germline V gene data show CDR1 as MDHEN and CDR2 as SYDVKM. V was clipped by 5 bases and J by 7 bases; unmatched bases: 7.

The rearrangement links TRBV5-1 to TRBJ2-1; 14 bases agree with TRBD2. CDR1 and CDR2 from the germline V gene are SGHRS and YFSETQ. The CDR3 is made up of 17 amino acids. Trimming at V came to 4 bases and at J to 7 bases, leaving 10 bases not matched to a gene. CDR3 sequence reads: CASSPALGTSGSNEQFF. CDR3 DNA: TGCGCCAGCAGCCCCGCACTAGGGACTAGCGGGAGTAATGAGCAGTTCTTC. Complete variable domain (other parts from reference TRBV5-1 and TRBJ2-1): KAGVTQTPRYLIKTRGQQVTLSCSPISGHRSVSWYQQTPGQGLQFLFEYFSETQRNKGNFPGRFSGRQFSNSRSEMNVSTLELGDSALYLCASSPALGTSGSNEQFFGPGTRLTVL.

The chain is built from TRBV10-3 and TRBJ2-7, with 8 nucleotides matching TRBD1. With 8 bases clipped from V and 4 bases from J, the junction kept 7 bases outside the gene matches. CDR3 length equals 13 residues. Germline V CDR1 and CDR2: ENHRY, SYGVKD. CDR3 coding DNA: TGTGCCATCCATTCAGGGGGCGGGTACGAGCAGTACTTC. Its protein product is CAIHSGGGYEQYF.

The chain uses TRBV5-1 and TRBJ1-1, with TRBD1 matching over 8 bases. The CDR3 totals 16 residues. Germline loops: CDR1 SGHRS, CDR2 YFSETQ. Losses at the gene ends were 2 bases for V and 1 base for J; bases not matched to a gene: 7. DNA of the CDR3: TGCGCCAGCAGCTTCCAGCAGGGGGCATCGAACACTGAAGCTTTCTTT. This encodes CASSFQQGASNTEAFF.

The V call is TRBV19, the J call TRBJ2-7, with TRBD2 matching over 13 bases. Losses at the gene ends were 3 bases for V and 10 bases for J; bases not matched to a gene: 9. Germline V gene lookup returns CDR1 LNHDA and CDR2 SQIVND (reference sequence). The CDR3 contains 15 residues. The CDR3 bases are TGTGCCAGTAGTATCGCAACTAGCGGGAGGGCCGTACAGTACGTC. It is translated as CASSIATSGRAVQYV.

This chain joins TRBV5-1 and TRBJ2-2; 10 bases line up with TRBD2. This CDR3 region has 17 residues. Trimming cost V 0 bases and J 7 bases; bases outside gene matches: 9. Germline assignment: CDR1 SGHRS and CDR2 YFSETQ. CDR3 in amino acids: CASSLGPSGSVVGELFF. In nucleotides, the CDR3 is TGCGCCAGCAGCTTGGGTCCTAGCGGGAGTGTCGTCGGGGAGCTGTTTTTT. The variable domain in full, completed from reference TRBV5-1 and TRBJ2-2, reads KAGVTQTPRYLIKTRGQQVTLSCSPISGHRSVSWYQQTPGQGLQFLFEYFSETQRNKGNFPGRFSGRQFSNSRSEMNVSTLELGDSALYLCASSLGPSGSVVGELFFGEGSRLTVL.

The rearrangement links TRBV7-8 to TRBJ2-5; unclear D gene. CDR3 length equals 15 residues. Germline-derived CDR1 and CDR2 are SGHVS and FQNEAQ. V was shortened by 5 bases and J by 4 bases, with 17 bases between the two germline ends. The CDR3 protein is CASSRVLEFPETQYF. The CDR3 nucleotides read TGTGCCAGCAGCCGAGTATTGGAGTTTCCAGAGACCCAGTACTTC. Drawing the rest from reference TRBV7-8 and TRBJ2-5, the complete variable domain is GAGVSQSPRYKVAKRGQDVALRCDPISGHVSLFWYQQALGQGPEFLTYFQNEAQLDKSGLPSDRFFAERPEGSVSTLKIQRTQQEDSAVYLCASSRVLEFPETQYFGPGTRLLVL.

The gene calls are TRBV5-1 and TRBJ1-2; D perhaps matches TRBD1 (5 bases). This CDR3 comprises 16 residues. Looked up from germline, CDR1 is SGHRS and CDR2 is YFSETQ. V was pared by 1 base and J by 2 bases, with 15 bases between. As DNA, the CDR3 is TGCGCCAGCAGCTTGCTAGAGGCAGGGATGAACTATGGCTACACCTTC. It specifies CASSLLEAGMNYGYTF.

The chain combines TRBV6-5 with TRBJ1-2; D is undetermined. Trimming pared 0 bases from V and 3 bases from J, leaving 11 bases between. Germline values: CDR1 MNHEY, CDR2 SVGAGI. This CDR3 region has 15 residues. CDR3 in DNA: TGTGCCAGCAGTTACTCGACACCCACCTACTATGGCTACACCTTC. Protein: CASSYSTPTYYGYTF.

The CDR3 nucleotides are TGTGCCAGCTCACCGGGGGACAGGGAGTATGGACAGTACTTC. As protein: CASSPGDREYGQYF. The V and J genes are TRBV18 and TRBJ2-7; 9 nucleotides agree with TRBD1. CDR1 is KGHSH, CDR2 LQKENI, per germline. This CDR3 is built from 14 residues. J was trimmed by 10 bases and V by 3 bases; bases with no gene match: 10.

CDR3 DNA: TGTGCCAGCAGTTATCTCACTGAAGCTTTCTTT. As protein: CASSYLTEAFF. This chain uses TRBV6-2 or TRBV6-3 with TRBJ1-1; D unresolved. CDR1 is MNHEY and CDR2 is SVGEGT in the germline V gene. V was shortened by 3 bases and J by 4 bases, with 3 bases between the two germline ends. This CDR3 has 11 residues.

The chain is built from TRBV30 and TRBJ2-7; 9 bases are shared with TRBD2. The germline V gene encodes CDR1 GTSNPN and CDR2 SVGIG (reference sequence). The V gene end was trimmed by 1 base and the J gene end by 2 bases; junction bases not matched to a gene: 0. The CDR3 has 13 amino acids. CDR3 in amino acids: CAWSASGAYEQYF. The CDR3 DNA sequence: TGTGCCTGGAGTGCTAGCGGGGCCTACGAGCAGTACTTC. Combining the CDR3 with reference TRBV30 and TRBJ2-7 gives the whole variable domain SQTIHQWPATLVQPVGSPLSLECTVEGTSNPNLYWYRQAAGRGLQLLFYSVGIGQISSEVPQNLSASRPQDRQFILSSKKLLLSDSGFYLCAWSASGAYEQYFGPGTRLTVT.

The chain has TRBV7-2 and TRBJ1-5; tentative D call: TRBD1 (5 bases). V lost 5 bases and J 4 bases, leaving 15 bases between the germline ends. The CDR3 runs 15 residues. From germline, CDR1 is SGHTA and CDR2 FQGNSA. The CDR3 region is CASSLRLTANQPQHF. The CDR3 DNA sequence: TGTGCCAGCAGCCTCCGTCTGACAGCTAATCAGCCCCAGCATTTT.

The table lists this clone with a few counts. V gene TRBV6-4 combines with J gene TRBJ2-1; 10 bases are shared with TRBD2. Germline lookup yields CDR1 MRHNA and CDR2 SNTAGT. V lost 0 bases, J lost 4 bases, and 0 bases stayed unmatched. The CDR3 covers 15 residues. This chain's CDR3 is CASSDSAGGYNEQFF. The CDR3 bases are TGTGCCAGCAGTGACTCAGCGGGAGGGTACAATGAGCAGTTCTTC.

This clone was counted once. The genes are TRBV19 and TRBJ1-2; the D is unclear. Germline-derived CDR1 and CDR2 are LNHDA and SQIVND (reference sequence). The CDR3 is made up of 13 amino acids. V was shortened by 1 base and J by 4 bases, with 7 bases between the two germline ends. Written as DNA, the CDR3 is TGTGCCAGTAGTATAGGTCCCCTCTATGGCTACACCTTC. Its protein product is CASSIGPLYGYTF.

The table lists this clone with a few counts. J is TRBJ1-2 and V is TRBV30; the D gene is possibly TRBD1 (6 bases). The CDR3 runs to 14 residues. Germline CDR1 is GTSNPN and CDR2 is SVGIG (reference sequence). V was cut by 8 bases and J by 3 bases, with 19 bases left in between. CDR3 residues: CAQEGGNMDYGYTF. CDR3 bases: TGTGCCCAAGAAGGGGGAAATATGGACTATGGCTACACCTTC.

V and J are TRBV11-2 and TRBJ1-2; 7 positions match TRBD1. Germline loops: CDR1 SGHAT, CDR2 FQNNGV. V lost 3 bases and J lost 2; bases outside the gene matches: 9. This CDR3 region has 16 residues. The CDR3 loop reads CASSLGDRFLNYGYTF. As DNA, the CDR3 is TGTGCCAGCAGCTTGGGGGACAGATTTTTAAACTATGGCTACACCTTC.